A few counts support the clone carrying this TCR beta chain. The entry originates in a study of T cells after yellow fever vaccination. V lost 4 bases to trimming and J lost 5 bases; unmatched junction nucleotides: 2. The CDR3 totals 14 residues. TCRdb ran MiXCR on the 5' RACE reads and lists one entry per CDR3 protein. Altogether hundreds of thousands of distinct CDR3 sequences are present, more than 8.5% being singletons, with the ten largest covering roughly 17%. The V and J genes are TRBV12-3 or TRBV12-4 and TRBJ1-6; TRBD1 matches 7 bases. The receptor comes from a man between 18 and 35 years old who received the YFV17D yellow fever vaccine. The material was PBMCs, obtained on the day of the first yellow fever vaccination. The CDR3 DNA reads as TGTGCCAGCAGTTGGGACAGCCATAATTCACCCCTCCACTTT. It codes for CASSWDSHNSPLHF.